The clone carrying this T cell receptor beta chain appeared many times. Antigen unknown. With molecular barcodes, quantitative 5'-RACE was used to make the TCR beta libraries. TCRdb redid the calling of the 5' RACE reads with MiXCR, one entry per CDR3 protein. The table includes around 230,000 distinct CDR3 sequences, 8.2% detected once. This sample is part of a study of CD8 T cells in ankylosing spondylitis. The CDR3 consists of 12 residues. V gave up 3 bases and J gave up 9 bases, with 15 bases separating them. Germline CDR1 and CDR2: DFQATT and SNEGSKA (reference sequence). Whole-study results and caveats: Blood from ankylosing spondylitis patients appeared to carry a characteristic eight-variant TCR beta motif. Reactive arthritis synovial fluid and blood previously showed some of these motif variants. Reportedly, significant enrichment of disease-linked clones occurred in matched ankylosing spondylitis synovial fluid.

What was sequenced was blood, either unsorted or a sorted T cell fraction (not recorded which). The TCR was taken from a female donor with ankylosing spondylitis or in good health (not recorded which). This rearrangement joins TRBV20-1 to TRBJ2-7; weak D call: TRBD2 (5 bases). CDR3 protein: CSASPRSRVQYF. The DNA for the CDR3 is TGCAGTGCTAGTCCGAGGTCGAGGGTGCAGTACTTC.